This TCR beta chain came from a study of metastatic and nonmetastatic thyroid tumors (dated by TCRdb to 2018 to 2021). At the level of the whole study: Repertoires from peripheral blood and from tumor or nodule tissue samples of malignant and benign thyroid patients were compared.

No treatment had been received by any patient before thyroid surgery. Patient clinical samples collected from the early 2010s to the late 2010s were retrospectively analysed using T-cell receptor beta sequencing. Regarding this clone: This receptor's antigen is unknown. Base qualities were left out, and no much larger clone turns up one base away.

Broader findings and caveats from the paper: TCR beta diversity was reported as significantly higher in malignant tumors than in benign nodules, in both blood and tumor samples.

The CDR1 and CDR2 encoded by the germline V gene (reference sequence) are DFQATT and SNEGSKA. The junction shows trimming of 2 bases on V and 5 bases on J, plus 19 bases between the germline ends. CDR3 length: 16 amino acids, cysteine to phenylalanine. This entry keeps only the CDR3 DNA: 48 bases, framed from base 1. The library was built by means of PCR. The instrument given in TCRdb is Illumina HiSeq 4000. High-throughput sequencing was used to profile the TCR beta-chain CDR3 region of each patient. Processing in the source paper ran as follows. A classifier to discriminate distant-metastatic papillary thyroid cancer patients was built from CDR3 differences across clinicopathological groups. Repertoire diversity was assessed with the Shannon index, and tumor-blood repertoire similarity with the Morisita-Horn index. The public reads were run again by TCRdb, first through fastp at Q25 and then through MiXCR, and only productive beta chains were kept. Clone size and V and J calls follow TCRdb, not the original study. The sample table shows about 5,300 clones, and about 32% are seen once. The ten largest account for roughly a quarter of the sample.

This sequence uses TRBV20-1 and TRBJ2-1; the D gene is possibly TRBD1, with 6 bases matching. This TCR derives from a female donor with papillary thyroid cancer or a benign thyroid nodule (not recorded which). Some clones in this sample may be carry-over from other donors' samples. The sequencing sample was made of adjacent normal tissue. The sequenced DNA: TGCAGTGCTAGACCAATCCACACAGGGTGGCACAATGAGCAGTTCTTC. This codes for CSARPIHTGWHNEQFF.